One sample yielded the 22 T cell receptor beta chains listed below, sequenced in a study of PD-1 blockade in classical Hodgkin lymphoma. Assay: immunoSEQ multiplex PCR; the TCRdb copy retains only in-frame clones and omits some. The table has under 25,000 clones, around 80% seen once. All patients relapsed after autologous stem cell transplantation, and brentuximab vedotin exposure varied. This material consisted of peripheral blood mononuclear cells (PBMCs), taken before the second cycle of nivolumab. These receptors all stem from a human donor with classical Hodgkin lymphoma.

The chain has TRBV5-4 and TRBJ1-2; D gene uncertain. The CDR3 length is 12 residues. V was shortened by 2 bases and J by 7 bases, with 9 bases between the two germline ends. Looked up from germline, CDR1 is SGHNT and CDR2 is YYREEE (reference sequence). This CDR3 is CASSFGDGGYTF. The CDR3 nucleotides are TGTGCCAGCAGCTTTGGGGATGGTGGCTACACCTTC.

J is TRBJ2-3 and V is TRBV5-1; TRBD2 is a possible D gene (6 bases). V gave up 0 bases and J gave up 3 bases, with 11 bases separating them. CDR1 and CDR2 (germline): SGHRS, YFSETQ. The CDR3 extends over 15 amino acids. CDR3 coding DNA: TGCGCCAGCAGCTTGGTCGGGAGTAGGACAGATACGCAGTATTTT. It is translated as CASSLVGSRTDTQYF.

This sequence joins TRBV9 and TRBJ2-2; D perhaps matches TRBD1 (6 bases). V lost 0 bases to trimming and J lost 0 bases, with 9 bases between them. There are 16 residues in the CDR3. CDR1 SGDLS and CDR2 YYNGEE come from the germline V gene. CDR3 sequence: CASSVGQGSNTGELFF. Written as DNA, the CDR3 is TGTGCCAGCAGCGTAGGTCAGGGGTCGAACACCGGGGAGCTGTTTTTT.

This chain links TRBV11-3 with TRBJ2-1; 13 bases map to TRBD2. Germline V lookup: CDR1 SGHNT, CDR2 YENEEA. V dropped 10 bases and J dropped 7; count of bases not matched to a gene: 13. The CDR3 extends over 16 amino acids. The CDR3 is CATYSPGLAGDNEQFF. As DNA, the CDR3 is TGTGCCACTTACTCACCCGGACTAGCGGGAGATAATGAGCAGTTCTTC.

CDR3 protein: CATSRGLAATYEQYF. The CDR3 DNA reads TGTGCCACCAGCAGGGGACTAGCGGCAACCTACGAGCAGTACTTC. The chain couples TRBV15 to TRBJ2-7; 11 bases map to TRBD2. Germline CDR1 LNHNV, CDR2 YYDKDF (reference sequence). This CDR3 region has 15 residues. The trim removed 3 bases at V and 2 bases at J, leaving 3 bases unmatched.

The V gene is TRBV11-2, the J gene TRBJ2-3; D gene unclear. Trimming shortened V by 1 base and J by 6 bases, and 11 bases separated the two germline ends. Germline lookup yields CDR1 SGHAT and CDR2 FQNNGV. The CDR3 runs 14 residues. DNA for the CDR3: TGTGCCAGCAGCTTAGGACGTTCGCAGGATACGCAGTATTTT. Amino acids: CASSLGRSQDTQYF.

For this clone: At one of its ends the junction is not consistent with the germline gene, which may arise from a read error. The chain employs TRBV7-2 and TRBJ2-5, with 13 bases matching TRBD2. The length of the CDR3 is 17 residues. CDR1 and CDR2 from the germline V gene are SGHTA and FQGNSA. As DNA, the CDR3 is TGTGCCAGCAGCCTAGCAGGACTAGCGGGAGACCCAGAGACCCAGTACTTC. Protein: CASSLAGLAGDPETQYF.

This chain links TRBV30 with TRBJ1-4, with 7 bases matching TRBD1. CDR1 and CDR2 (germline): GTSNPN, SVGIG (reference sequence). The CDR3 has 15 amino acids. V was clipped by 0 bases and J by 7 bases; unmatched bases: 8. The CDR3 coding sequence is TGTGCCTGGAGTGTAGGGGGCAGGGGCGGTGAAAAACTGTTTTTT. Translation: CAWSVGGRGGEKLFF.

The table lists this clone with a few counts. V and J are TRBV28 and TRBJ1-3; 10 bases align to TRBD1. The J segment lost 2 bases and the V segment lost 2 bases, leaving 3 bases of the junction unmatched. The CDR3 contains 16 residues. Germline V gene data show CDR1 as MDHEN and CDR2 as SYDVKM. CDR3 region: CASSLRTGGAGNTIYF. For the CDR3, the DNA is TGTGCCAGCAGTTTACGGACAGGGGGTGCTGGAAACACCATATATTTT.

This clone was counted between two and nine times. V gene TRBV28 combines with J gene TRBJ2-2; D is possibly TRBD2 (5 bases). Germline values: CDR1 MDHEN, CDR2 SYDVKM. The CDR3 is 15 amino acids. Trimming removed 3 bases from V and 4 bases from J, with 12 bases in between. CDR3 coding DNA: TGTGCCAGCAGTTTTTGGGTGGGGAGCACCGGGGAGCTGTTTTTT. Residues: CASSFWVGSTGELFF.

In this sample, this clone turned up once. The chain combines TRBV7-9 with TRBJ2-6; 7 bases line up with TRBD2. The CDR3 contains 19 residues. J lost 0 bases, V lost 3 bases, and 11 bases had no gene match. Looked up from germline, CDR1 is SEHNR and CDR2 is FQNEAQ (reference sequence). This CDR3 is CASSFRSGLISSGANVLTF. The CDR3, as DNA: TGTGCCAGCAGCTTTAGGTCGGGACTAATAAGCTCTGGGGCCAACGTCCTGACTTTC. Filled out from reference TRBV7-9 and TRBJ2-6, the complete variable domain reads DTGVSQNPRHKITKRGQNVTFRCDPISEHNRLYWYRQTLGQGPEFLTYFQNEAQLEKSRLLSDRFSAERPKGSFSTLEIQRTEQGDSAMYLCASSFRSGLISSGANVLTFGAGSRLTVL.

This clone was recorded only once. The rearrangement links TRBV5-1 to TRBJ1-1; TRBD1 is a possible D gene (5 bases). V was clipped by 0 bases and J by 5 bases, with 8 bases between them. The CDR3 length is 13 residues. Looked up from germline, CDR1 is SGHRS and CDR2 is YFSETQ. The CDR3: CASSLAAGTEAFF. The CDR3 DNA sequence: TGCGCCAGCAGCTTGGCCGCAGGGACTGAAGCTTTCTTT.

J is TRBJ2-3 and V is TRBV7-2; 9 bases match TRBD1. Germline V CDR1 and CDR2: SGHTA, FQGNSA. Trimming removed 4 bases from V and 14 bases from J; junction bases left unmatched: 16. This CDR3 contains 15 residues. The chain's CDR3 is CASSSLRDRDLLGYF. The CDR3 region has the DNA TGTGCCAGCAGCTCGCTCCGGGACAGGGATCTTTTAGGGTATTTT.

CDR3 in amino acids: CASSRASRDYEQYF. The CDR3 coding sequence is TGTGCCAGCAGCCGAGCGTCAAGGGACTACGAGCAGTACTTC. This chain links TRBV6-1 with TRBJ2-5; D unresolved. The DNA end lines up better with TRBJ2-7; the J call may be wrong. Germline-derived CDR1 and CDR2 are MNHNS and SASEGT. This CDR3 is 14 amino acids long.

This rearrangement joins TRBV28 to TRBJ2-7, with 7 bases aligning to TRBD1. Germline V CDR1 and CDR2: MDHEN, SYDVKM. The CDR3 extends over 16 amino acids. Losses at the gene ends were 2 bases for V and 6 bases for J; bases not matched to a gene: 13. The CDR3 DNA sequence: TGTGCCAGCAGTTTACCGACAGGGTTCATACCATGCGAGCAGTACTTC. It is translated as CASSLPTGFIPCEQYF. The whole variable domain, filled in from reference TRBV28 and TRBJ2-7, reads DVKVTQSSRYLVKRTGEKVFLECVQDMDHENMFWYRQDPGLGLRLIYFSYDVKMKEKGDIPEGYSVSREKKERFSLILESASTNQTSMYLCASSLPTGFIPCEQYFGPGTRLTVT.

J is TRBJ2-1 and V is TRBV6-5, with D perhaps matching TRBD2 (5 bases). With 6 bases removed from V and 3 bases from J, the gap between germline ends came to 12 bases. The length of the CDR3 is 14 residues. Germline CDR1 and CDR2: MNHEY and SVGAGI. The CDR3 nucleotides are TGTGCCAGCAGCTCCGGACTGAACTACAATGAGCAGTTCTTC. The encoded protein is CASSSGLNYNEQFF.

The chain uses TRBV5-1 and TRBJ2-5; maybe TRBD2 (5 bases). V gave up 0 bases and J gave up 2 bases, with 11 bases separating them. CDR1 and CDR2 (germline): SGHRS, YFSETQ. This CDR3 has 15 residues. CDR3 loop: CASSLDLSEQETQYF. The CDR3 nucleotides are TGCGCCAGCAGCTTGGATCTTAGCGAGCAAGAGACCCAGTACTTC.

The chain links TRBV27 to TRBJ2-1; a possible D gene is TRBD2 (7 bases). Germline CDR1 MNHEY, CDR2 SMNVEV (reference sequence). This CDR3 spans 19 amino acids. V lost 6 bases, J lost 0 bases, and 24 bases lay in between. The CDR3 is CASRESGGGAPSSYNEQFF. The CDR3 nucleotides are TGTGCCAGCAGGGAGTCGGGGGGCGGGGCACCGAGCTCCTACAATGAGCAGTTCTTC.

On this clone itself: Since the CDR3 does not end with the conserved phenylalanine or tryptophan, this likely comes from a read error. The DNA is left out, because the CDR3 cannot be placed on it with certainty; the CDR3 is given as TCRdb lists it. J is TRBJ1-5 and V is TRBV7-9. Both ends counted, the CDR3 spans 11 residues. Germline loops: CDR1 SEHNR, CDR2 FQNEAQ (reference sequence). CDR3 amino acids: CANRTVPGAGG.

Comment on this clone: One end of the junction fails to match germline, which may point to a read error. The chain carries TRBV5-8 and TRBJ2-7; D gene ambiguous. This CDR3 contains 16 residues. Looked up from germline, CDR1 is SGHTS and CDR2 is YDEGEE. CDR3 nucleotide sequence: TGTGTCAGCAGCCGTTTCGGGCTGTATGGCTCCTACGAGCAGTACTTC. Protein: CVSSRFGLYGSYEQYF.

J is TRBJ2-3 and V is TRBV4-1, with 7 bases aligning to TRBD1. V dropped 3 bases and J dropped 4; count of bases not matched to a gene: 4. CDR1 MGHRA and CDR2 YSYEKL come from the germline V gene. This CDR3 has 14 residues. DNA for the CDR3: TGCGCCAGCAGCCAGCGACAGGGTGCAGATACGCAGTATTTT. Encoded protein: CASSQRQGADTQYF.

The sample holds one count of this clone. V gene TRBV6-5 combines with J gene TRBJ2-7; 9 bases agree with TRBD1. CDR1 is MNHEY, CDR2 SVGAGI, per germline. The ends lost 2 bases at V and 5 bases at J; junction bases unmatched: 10. This CDR3 region has 16 residues. Written as DNA, the CDR3 is TGTGCCAGCAGTTACGTTTTTTGGGACAGGGTCCACGAGCAGTACTTC. This translates into CASSYVFWDRVHEQYF.